These T cell receptor beta chains were read from a single sample in a study of blood T cell repertoires in COVID-19. The method was immunoSEQ multiplex PCR; TCRdb's version includes in-frame clones alone and lacks a portion of them. In the table there are 240,000 or so clones, about four fifths of which are singletons. The sample comprised peripheral blood. Every receptor here comes from a woman older than 75 with COVID-19, enrolled during active disease. CDR3s include the opening cysteine and the closing phenylalanine or tryptophan. Fields, in order: CDR3 length, clone size, J gene, V gene, D gene, CDR3 protein, CDR3 DNA. A D gene is named only where the DNA matches it firmly. Some rows mark clone size as missing; the rest say once, few, many or name a class of expanded clone.

>14|-|TRBJ2-2|TRBV19|TRBD1
CASSMTGITGELFF
TGTGCCAGTAGTATGACAGGGATCACCGGGGAGCTGTTTTTT
>13|-|TRBJ2-5|TRBV2|TRBD1
CATSWTGKETQYF
TGTGCCACCTCATGGACAGGGAAAGAGACCCAGTACTTC
>15|-|TRBJ2-6|TRBV6-5|-
CASSYGGSGANVLTF
TGTGCCAGCAGTTACGGGGGGTCTGGGGCCAACGTCCTGACTTTC
>13|few|TRBJ2-3|TRBV6-1|-
CASSLDLTDTQYF
TGTGCCAGCAGCTTGGACTTGACAGATACGCAGTATTTT
>14|-|TRBJ1-2|TRBV2|-
CASSESTDIYGYTF
TGTGCCAGCAGTGAGTCGACAGATATCTATGGCTACACCTTC
>16|-|TRBJ2-7|TRBV11-1|TRBD2
CASSLAGGSGIYEQYF
TGTGCCAGCAGCCTAGCCGGGGGTAGCGGGATATACGAGCAGTACTTC
>13|-|TRBJ2-7|TRBV6-5|TRBD1
CASSYEGALEQYF
TGTGCCAGCAGTTACGAGGGGGCCCTCGAGCAGTACTTC
>12|-|TRBJ2-1|TRBV10-2|TRBD2
CASGLAYNEQFF
TGCGCCAGCGGACTAGCGTACAATGAGCAGTTCTTC
>16|-|TRBJ1-1|TRBV5-1|-
CASSLEVGQTNTEAFF
TGCGCCAGCAGCTTGGAGGTTGGGCAAACGAACACTGAAGCTTTCTTT
>16|-|TRBJ1-4|TRBV28|-
CASSLTGLTSDEKLFF
TGTGCCAGCAGTTTAACGGGGCTGACTAGCGATGAAAAACTGTTTTTT
>14|-|TRBJ1-2|TRBV18|-
CASSPDTSNYGYTF
TGTGCCAGCTCGCCCGACACGTCTAACTATGGCTACACCTTC